These 5 T cell receptor beta chains share one sample of origin, sequenced in a study of blood T cell repertoires in COVID-19. Produced via immunoSEQ multiplex PCR; TCRdb's table is partial and in-frame only. The sample contains 250,000 to 400,000 clones, 90% of which appear only once. The specimen sequenced was peripheral blood. The receptors stem from a woman younger than 45 with COVID-19, enrolled during active disease.

This chain joins TRBV30 and TRBJ1-1; unclear D gene. This CDR3 is 13 amino acids long. Trimming stripped 2 bases from V and 0 bases from J, with 7 bases between. CDR1 and CDR2 from the germline V gene are GTSNPN and SVGIG (reference sequence). This CDR3 is CAWSLYLNTEAFF. The CDR3, as DNA: TGTGCCTGGAGTCTCTATCTGAACACTGAAGCTTTCTTT.

The gene calls are TRBV2 and TRBJ1-1; D not certain. CDR3 length: 13 amino acids. Trimming removed 7 bases at V and 0 bases at J, with 9 bases between. Germline V gene sequence: CDR1 SNHLY, CDR2 FYNNEI. The CDR3 DNA follows: TGTGCCAGCATGGTGGCGGTGAACACTGAAGCTTTCTTT. This codes for CASMVAVNTEAFF.

CDR3 DNA: TGTGCCAGCAAGCCGGGACAGGGGGTCGGAGGCTACACCTTC. This sequence encodes CASKPGQGVGGYTF. The chain joins TRBV19 to TRBJ1-2; 11 positions agree with TRBD1. The germline CDR1 and CDR2 sequences are LNHDA and SQIVND (reference sequence). CDR3 size: 14 residues. J gave up 8 bases and V 9 bases, and 11 bases lay outside the gene matches.

This rearrangement joins TRBV19 to TRBJ1-4; D might be TRBD1 (5 bases). V lost 7 bases and J 3 bases, leaving 12 bases between the germline ends. Germline CDR1 is LNHDA and CDR2 is SQIVND (reference sequence). CDR3 size: 14 residues. The CDR3 sequence: CASTIQGANEKLFF. The CDR3 DNA is TGTGCCAGTACAATCCAGGGTGCTAATGAAAAACTGTTTTTT.

A note on this clone: One end of the junction varies from germline; a read error may be responsible. This chain uses TRBV11-2 with TRBJ1-1, with a possible D match to TRBD1 (6 bases). This CDR3 is built from 13 residues. Looked up from germline, CDR1 is SGHAT and CDR2 is FQNNGV. This CDR3 reads CASSYRGNAEAFF. For the CDR3, the DNA is TGTGCCAGCAGCTATAGGGGGAACGCTGAAGCTTTCTTT.